This T cell receptor beta chain was recorded in a study of blood T cell repertoires in COVID-19. As handled by the study authors: Nucleated cell number was recorded as an estimate derived from reference gene primer amplification. Only in-frame clones appear in the TCRdb table, and some are missing; sequencing was by immunoSEQ multiplex PCR. V, J and clone size are those of that table, while D and trimming were read from the DNA. This sample has approximately 270,000 clones; about 85% occur once, and the top ten carry 0.87%. Germline CDR1 is MDHEN and CDR2 is SYDVKM. With 7 bases removed from V and 4 bases from J, the gap between germline ends came to 20 bases. There are 15 residues in the CDR3.

Specimen: peripheral blood. The V call is TRBV28, the J call TRBJ2-7; maybe TRBD2 (7 bases). The source of this sequence is a human donor with COVID-19, enrolled during active disease. The donor label of this sample is uncertain. This CDR3 reads CASTIPEQGGYEQYF. For the CDR3, the DNA is TGTGCCAGCACCATCCCGGAACAGGGAGGGTACGAGCAGTACTTC.